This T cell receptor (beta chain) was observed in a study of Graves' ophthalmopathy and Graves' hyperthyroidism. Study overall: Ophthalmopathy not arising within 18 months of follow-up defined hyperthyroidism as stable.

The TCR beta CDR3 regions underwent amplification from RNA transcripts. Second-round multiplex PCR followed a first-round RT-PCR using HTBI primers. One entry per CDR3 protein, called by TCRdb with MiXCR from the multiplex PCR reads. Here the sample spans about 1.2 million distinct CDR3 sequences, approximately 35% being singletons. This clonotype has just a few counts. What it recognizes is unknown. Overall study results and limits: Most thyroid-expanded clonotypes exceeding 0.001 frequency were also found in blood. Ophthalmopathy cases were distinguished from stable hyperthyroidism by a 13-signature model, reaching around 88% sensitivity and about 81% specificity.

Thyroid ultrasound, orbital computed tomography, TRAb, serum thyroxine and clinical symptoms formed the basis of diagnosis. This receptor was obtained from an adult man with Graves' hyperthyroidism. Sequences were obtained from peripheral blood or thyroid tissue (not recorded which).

The chain's CDR3 is CASSPTQGDNQPQHF. CDR3 coding DNA: TGTGCCAGCAGCCCCACCCAAGGGGACAATCAGCCCCAGCATTTT. The chain joins TRBV9 to TRBJ1-5; maybe TRBD1 (5 bases). The V end was cut by 4 bases, the J end by 3 bases, with 14 bases between. This CDR3 contains 15 residues. Germline assignment: CDR1 SGDLS and CDR2 YYNGEE.